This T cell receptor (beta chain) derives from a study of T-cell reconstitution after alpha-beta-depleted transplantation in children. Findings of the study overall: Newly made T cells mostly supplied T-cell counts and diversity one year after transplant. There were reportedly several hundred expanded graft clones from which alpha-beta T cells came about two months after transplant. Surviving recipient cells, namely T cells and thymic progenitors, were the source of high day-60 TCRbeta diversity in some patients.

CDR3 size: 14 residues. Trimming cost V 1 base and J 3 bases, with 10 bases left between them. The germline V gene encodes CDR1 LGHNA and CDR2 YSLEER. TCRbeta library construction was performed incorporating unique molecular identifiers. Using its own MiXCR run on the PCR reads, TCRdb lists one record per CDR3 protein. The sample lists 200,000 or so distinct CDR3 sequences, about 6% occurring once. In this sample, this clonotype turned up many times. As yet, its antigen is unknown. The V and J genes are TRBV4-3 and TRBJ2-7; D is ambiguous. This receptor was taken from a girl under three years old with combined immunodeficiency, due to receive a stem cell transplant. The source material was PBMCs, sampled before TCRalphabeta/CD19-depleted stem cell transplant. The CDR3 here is CASSQVRPFYEQYF. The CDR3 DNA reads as TGCGCCAGCAGCCAAGTGCGCCCTTTCTACGAGCAGTACTTC.